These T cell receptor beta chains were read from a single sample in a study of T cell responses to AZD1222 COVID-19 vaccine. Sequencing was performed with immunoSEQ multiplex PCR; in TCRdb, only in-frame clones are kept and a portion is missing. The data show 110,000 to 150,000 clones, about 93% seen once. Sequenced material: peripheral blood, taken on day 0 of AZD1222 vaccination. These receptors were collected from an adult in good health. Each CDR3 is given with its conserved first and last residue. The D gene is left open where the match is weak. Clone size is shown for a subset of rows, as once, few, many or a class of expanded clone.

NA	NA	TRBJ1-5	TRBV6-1	CASSEFRDSNQPQHF	TGTGCCAGCAGTGAATTTCGGGATAGCAATCAGCCCCAGCATTTT
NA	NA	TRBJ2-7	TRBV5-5	CASSLDVFRGREQYF	TGTGCCAGCAGCTTGGATGTTTTCAGGGGTAGGGAGCAGTACTTC
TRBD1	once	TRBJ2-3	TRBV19	CASSIDGTATDTQYF	TGTGCCAGTAGTATAGATGGGACAGCCACAGATACGCAGTATTTT
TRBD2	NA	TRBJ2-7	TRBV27	CASRMHFMGGSDYEQYF	TGTGCCAGCAGGATGCACTTTATGGGGGGGTCGGATTACGAGCAGTACTTC
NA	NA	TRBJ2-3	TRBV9	CASGGGTSTDTQYF	TGTGCCAGCGGAGGGGGTACTAGCACAGATACGCAGTATTTT
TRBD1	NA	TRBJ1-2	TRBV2	CASRWRVNRGSGYTF	TGTGCCAGCCGTTGGCGGGTTAACAGGGGGTCTGGCTACACCTTC
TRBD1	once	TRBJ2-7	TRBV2	CASSGGTGRAYEQYF	TGTGCCAGCAGTGGGGGGACAGGGCGTGCCTACGAGCAGTACTTC
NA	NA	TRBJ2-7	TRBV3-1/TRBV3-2	CASSPRGGPYEQYF	TGTGCCAGCAGCCCCCGGGGTGGACCCTACGAGCAGTACTTC
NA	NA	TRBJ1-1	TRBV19	CASSIQKGETEAFF	TGTGCCAGTAGTATCCAGAAAGGAGAAACAGAAGCTTTCTTT
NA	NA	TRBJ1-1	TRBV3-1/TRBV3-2	CASSQGPDTEAFF	TGTGCCAGCAGCCAGGGTCCGGACACTGAAGCTTTCTTT
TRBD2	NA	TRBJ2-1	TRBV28	CASINLGLGYNEQFF	TGTGCCAGCATCAACCTTGGACTAGGATACAATGAGCAGTTCTTC
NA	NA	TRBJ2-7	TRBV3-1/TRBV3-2	CASSQSYEQYF	TGTGCCAGCAGCCAGTCCTACGAGCAGTACTTC
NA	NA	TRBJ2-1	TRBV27	CASSLLDSWPWEQFF	TGTGCCAGCAGTTTATTGGACTCCTGGCCCTGGGAGCAGTTCTTC
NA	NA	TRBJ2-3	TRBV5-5	CASSLVVRLTDTQYF	TGTGCCAGCAGCTTGGTGGTACGGCTCACAGATACGCAGTATTTT
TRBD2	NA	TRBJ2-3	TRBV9	CASSVDGSGSSPDTQYF	TGTGCCAGCAGCGTAGATGGTAGCGGGAGTAGCCCAGATACGCAGTATTTT
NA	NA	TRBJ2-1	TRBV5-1	CASRQYRGGSYNEQFF	TGCGCCAGCAGGCAGTACAGGGGAGGGTCCTACAATGAGCAGTTCTTC
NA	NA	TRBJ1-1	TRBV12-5	CASGLVLGGMNTEAFF	TGTGCTAGTGGTTTGGTACTTGGCGGTATGAACACTGAAGCTTTCTTT
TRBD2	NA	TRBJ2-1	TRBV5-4	CASSSGLAEHNEQFF	TGTGCCAGCAGCTCAGGACTAGCGGAGCACAATGAGCAGTTCTTC
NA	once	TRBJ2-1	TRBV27	CASRLGGPYNEQFF	TGTGCCAGCAGGCTCGGGGGGCCGTACAATGAGCAGTTCTTC
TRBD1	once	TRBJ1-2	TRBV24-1	CATSDATGKAEGYTF	TGTGCCACCAGTGACGCGACAGGGAAGGCGGAAGGCTACACCTTC
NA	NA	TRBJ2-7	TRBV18	CASSPPSDYEQYF	TGTGCCAGCTCACCACCGTCTGACTACGAGCAGTACTTC
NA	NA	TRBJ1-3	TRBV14	CASSPTRRISGNTIYF	TGTGCCAGCAGCCCCACCCGACGGATCTCTGGAAACACCATATATTTT
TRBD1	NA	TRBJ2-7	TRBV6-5	CASSQSNRGPYEQYF	TGTGCCAGCAGTCAATCAAACAGGGGACCCTACGAGCAGTACTTC
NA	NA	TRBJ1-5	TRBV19	CASEVGDHNQPQHF	TGTGCCAGTGAAGTGGGCGACCACAATCAGCCCCAGCATTTT
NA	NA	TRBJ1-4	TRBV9	CASSDGGAREKLFF	TGTGCCAGCAGCGACGGGGGGGCTCGGGAAAAACTGTTTTTT
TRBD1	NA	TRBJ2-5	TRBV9	CASSAQTGRETQYF	TGTGCCAGCAGCGCTCAGACAGGGAGAGAGACCCAGTACTTC
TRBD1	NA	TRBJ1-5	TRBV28	CASSFDRDGDQPQHF	TGTGCCAGCAGTTTTGACAGGGATGGGGATCAGCCCCAGCATTTT
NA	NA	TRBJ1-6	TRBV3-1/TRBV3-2	CASSQDLGSPLHF	TGTGCCAGCAGCCAAGATTTGGGGTCACCCCTCCACTTT
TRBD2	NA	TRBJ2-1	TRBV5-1	CASSAGLAGPNEQFF	TGCGCCAGCAGCGCGGGACTAGCGGGCCCCAATGAGCAGTTCTTC
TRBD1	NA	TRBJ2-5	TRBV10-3	CAISQTGGPETQYF	TGTGCCATCAGCCAAACAGGGGGCCCAGAGACCCAGTACTTC
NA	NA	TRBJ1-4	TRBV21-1	CASSPRDRDATNEKLFF	TGTGCCAGCAGCCCCCGGGACAGGGATGCAACTAATGAAAAACTGTTTTTT
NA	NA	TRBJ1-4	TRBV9	CASSVDIGEKLFF	TGTGCCAGCAGCGTAGATATCGGCGAAAAACTGTTTTTT
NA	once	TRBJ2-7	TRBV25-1	CASSPNTGTPYEQYF	TGTGCCAGCAGCCCCAACACCGGGACCCCGTACGAGCAGTACTTC